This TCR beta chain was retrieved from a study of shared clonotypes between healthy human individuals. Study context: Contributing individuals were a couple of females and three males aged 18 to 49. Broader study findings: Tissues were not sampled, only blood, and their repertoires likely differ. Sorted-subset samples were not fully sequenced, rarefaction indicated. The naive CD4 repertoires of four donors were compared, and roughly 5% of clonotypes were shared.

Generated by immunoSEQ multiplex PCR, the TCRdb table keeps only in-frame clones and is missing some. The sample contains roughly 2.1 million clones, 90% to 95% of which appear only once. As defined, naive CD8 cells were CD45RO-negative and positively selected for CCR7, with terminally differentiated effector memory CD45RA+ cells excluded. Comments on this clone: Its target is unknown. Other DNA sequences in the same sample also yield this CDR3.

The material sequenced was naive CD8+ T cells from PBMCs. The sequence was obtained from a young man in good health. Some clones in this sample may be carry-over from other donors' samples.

CDR3 sequence (DNA): TGTGCCAGCAGTTTAGGACTAGCGGGAGCCTACGAGCAGTACTTC. Residues: CASSLGLAGAYEQYF. V gene TRBV28 combines with J gene TRBJ2-7, with 13 bases aligning to TRBD2. This CDR3 spans 15 amino acids. V was clipped by 2 bases and J by 2 bases; unmatched bases: 0. The germline gives CDR1 MDHEN, CDR2 SYDVKM.